The 7 T cell receptor beta chains listed next were all sequenced from one sample in a study of T cells after yellow fever vaccination. TCRdb ran MiXCR on the 5' RACE reads and lists one entry per CDR3 protein. The sample lists some 500,000 distinct CDR3 sequences, about 13% occurring once. This specimen was PBMCs, taken on the day of the yellow fever booster vaccination. The receptors were gathered from a young man who received the YFV17D yellow fever vaccine.

This clonotype was picked up a small number of times. V gene TRBV2 combines with J gene TRBJ2-7; TRBD2 matches at 12 bases. The germline CDR1 and CDR2 sequences are SNHLY and FYNNEI. This CDR3 has 14 residues. With V trimmed by 7 bases and J by 6 bases, 7 bases remained unmatched. The CDR3 region has the DNA TGTGCCAGCACCGTGCAACTAGCGGGAGGCGAGCAGTACTTC. Protein: CASTVQLAGGEQYF.

J is TRBJ2-2 and V is TRBV27; a weak D match, TRBD1 (5 bases). There are 14 residues in the CDR3. Trimming left V 5 bases short and J 7 bases short, with 14 bases between. CDR1 is MNHEY and CDR2 is SMNVEV in the germline V gene (reference sequence). CDR3 region: CASSPLRGDGELFF. CDR3 nucleotide sequence: TGTGCCAGCAGTCCGTTAAGGGGCGACGGGGAGCTGTTTTTT.

This clonotype was seen only a few times. The rearrangement joins TRBV9 to TRBJ2-7; D not certain. Germline CDR1 SGDLS, CDR2 YYNGEE. Trimming took 4 bases from V and 4 from J, leaving 15 bases between them. There are 14 residues in the CDR3. CDR3 nucleotide sequence: TGTGCCAGCAGCCCCCCCGGTAAGAAGTACGAGCAGTACTTC. Its translation is CASSPPGKKYEQYF.

The V call is TRBV7-9, the J call TRBJ1-1; D not resolved. The germline V gene has CDR1 SEHNR and CDR2 FQNEAQ (reference sequence). The CDR3 has 13 amino acids. The V end lost 6 bases, the J end lost 2 bases, and 10 bases lay between the germline ends. The CDR3 spells CASRGFLNTEAFF. CDR3 DNA sequence: TGTGCCAGCAGGGGGTTTTTAAACACTGAAGCTTTCTTT.

The rearrangement links TRBV6-1 to TRBJ2-5; tentatively, D is TRBD1 (5 bases). Germline V gene data show CDR1 as MNHNS and CDR2 as SASEGT. V was trimmed by 5 bases and J by 1 base, leaving 14 bases between them. This CDR3 region has 15 residues. In nucleotides, the CDR3 is TGTGCCAGCAGTACGGATTCAGGGATCCAAGAGACCCAGTACTTC. The encoded protein is CASSTDSGIQETQYF.

The chain combines TRBV28 with TRBJ2-7, with a possible D match to TRBD2 (5 bases). There are 12 residues in the CDR3. Germline CDR1 is MDHEN and CDR2 is SYDVKM. Trimming took 3 bases from V and 6 from J, leaving 9 bases between them. The CDR3 is CASSFGVSEQYF. For the CDR3, the DNA is TGTGCCAGCAGTTTCGGGGTTTCCGAGCAGTACTTC.

The chain uses TRBV7-2 and TRBJ2-3; 11 bases align to TRBD2. Germline CDR1 is SGHTA and CDR2 is FQGNSA. This CDR3 has 15 amino acids. The V gene end was trimmed by 5 bases and the J gene end by 3 bases; junction bases not matched to a gene: 4. The CDR3, as DNA: TGTGCCAGCAGCACCACTAGCGGGGGAACAGATACGCAGTATTTT. Residues: CASSTTSGGTDTQYF.